The 8 T cell receptor beta chains given below trace back to one sample, sequenced in a study of OX40 agonist ivuxolimab in advanced cancers. The assay was immunoSEQ multiplex PCR, and TCRdb's table has in-frame clones only and misses some. The sample includes tens of thousands of clones, more than 75% of them seen just once. The material sequenced was CD4+ or CD8+ T cells sorted from blood, taken in a trial of the OX40 agonist ivuxolimab. All receptors derive from an adult with an advanced solid tumor such as melanoma, head and neck, liver or kidney cancer.

The rearrangement links TRBV19 to TRBJ1-3; D gene ambiguous. The CDR3 runs to 15 residues. The V end was cut by 5 bases, the J end by 0 bases, with 11 bases between. Germline lookup yields CDR1 LNHDA and CDR2 SQIVND (reference sequence). The CDR3 loop is CASSSGHISGNTIYF. The CDR3 nucleotides read TGTGCCAGTAGTTCGGGCCACATCTCTGGAAACACCATATATTTT.

The chain combines TRBV18 with TRBJ2-7; 9 bases fit TRBD1. With V trimmed by 3 bases and J by 6 bases, 24 bases remained unmatched. CDR1 and CDR2 (germline): KGHSH, LQKENI. The CDR3 is 20 amino acids. CDR3 sequence reads: CASSPSLGQGWFSHSSEQYF. CDR3 nucleotides: TGTGCCAGCTCACCTAGTCTTGGACAGGGGTGGTTCTCACACAGTAGCGAGCAGTACTTC.

This chain links TRBV25-1 with TRBJ2-7; no firm D call. The germline gives CDR1 MGHDK, CDR2 SYGVNS. V was pared by 0 bases and J by 7 bases, with 7 bases between. CDR3 size: 12 residues. CDR3: CASSEYMREQYF. CDR3 DNA: TGTGCCAGCAGTGAATATATGCGGGAGCAGTACTTC.

The CDR3 spells CASSLVTSGRAGEQYF. The CDR3 region has the DNA TGTGCCAGCAGCTTAGTTACCAGCGGGAGGGCGGGGGAGCAGTACTTC. The gene calls are TRBV7-2 and TRBJ2-7, with TRBD2 matching over 10 bases. CDR3 length: 16 amino acids. In germline, CDR1 is SGHTA, CDR2 FQGNSA. J gave up 7 bases and V 1 base, and 10 bases lay outside the gene matches.

V usage is TRBV6-5 and J usage is TRBJ2-7; weak D call: TRBD1 (6 bases). The CDR3 is 16 amino acids. The germline V and J ends were trimmed by 0 bases and 4 bases, with 16 bases remaining between them. Per germline, CDR1 MNHEY and CDR2 SVGAGI. CDR3 amino acids: CASSYSAYGQTYEQYF. CDR3 DNA sequence: TGTGCCAGCAGTTACTCCGCGTACGGACAGACGTACGAGCAGTACTTC.

This clone was detected a few times. Within the sample, other DNA sequences also encode this same CDR3. CDR3 nucleotides: TGCGCCAGCAGCCAAGGTGCGTCTGGAAACACCATATATTTT. It yields the protein CASSQGASGNTIYF. The chain links TRBV4-3 to TRBJ1-3, with D unclear. V lost 1 base, J lost 1 base, and 5 bases lay in between. Looked up from germline, CDR1 is LGHNA and CDR2 is YSLEER. The length of the CDR3 is 14 residues.

This chain joins TRBV5-1 and TRBJ2-7; TRBD1 matches at 11 bases. J gave up 5 bases and V 1 base, and 5 bases lay outside the gene matches. Germline V gives CDR1 SGHRS, CDR2 YFSETQ. CDR3 length equals 15 residues. The chain's CDR3 is CASSLYGTGGNEQYF. DNA for the CDR3: TGCGCCAGCAGCTTGTACGGGACAGGGGGGAACGAGCAGTACTTC.

The gene calls are TRBV19 and TRBJ2-7; 14 nucleotides line up with TRBD2. V trimming: 10 bases; J trimming: 6 bases; junction bases outside the gene matches: 2. Germline CDR1 is LNHDA and CDR2 is SQIVND (reference sequence). The CDR3 totals 12 residues. For the CDR3, the DNA is TGTGCCACCGGGACTAGCGGGAGCGAGCAGTACTTC. It translates to CATGTSGSEQYF.